Following are 2 T cell receptor beta chains from one sample sequenced in a study of blood T cell repertoires in COVID-19. This table comes from immunoSEQ multiplex PCR, and its TCRdb copy is limited to in-frame clones, with some not included. The data hold roughly 150,000 clones, with 84% observed a single time. The specimen was peripheral blood. The receptors originated from a woman aged 80 or over with COVID-19, enrolled during active disease.

The V gene is TRBV5-1, the J gene TRBJ2-2, with a weak D call TRBD1 (5 bases). The CDR3 spans 15 residues. The V end was cut by 0 bases, the J end by 3 bases, with 9 bases between. Germline CDR1 and CDR2: SGHRS and YFSETQ. CDR3 coding DNA: TGCGCCAGCAGCTTGGTTCAGGGTGACACCGGGGAGCTGTTTTTT. It translates to CASSLVQGDTGELFF.

This clone has just one count. The chain couples TRBV5-1 to TRBJ1-6; TRBD1 is a possible D gene (5 bases). This CDR3 has 13 residues. V lost 0 bases to trimming and J lost 10 bases, with 8 bases between them. The germline V gene has CDR1 SGHRS and CDR2 YFSETQ. CDR3 DNA: TGCGCCAGCAGCTTGGCGGGGGAGTCACCCCTCCACTTT. Encoded protein: CASSLAGESPLHF.